The rows below give T cell receptor beta chains drawn from one sample of a study of Ad26.COV2.S vaccination and SARS-CoV-2 variants. TCRdb keeps only in-frame clones here, not all; method: immunoSEQ multiplex PCR. The sample has about 400,000 clones; approximately 87% are singletons. This material consisted of peripheral blood, taken in a trial of Ad26.COV2.S vaccine versus placebo. Receptors were obtained from a person between 18 and 65 years old who received the Ad26.COV2.S COVID-19 vaccine or a placebo. The CDR3 runs from the conserved cysteine through the conserved F or W. A D gene is named only where the DNA matches it firmly. Part of the rows lack a size; the others show once, few, many or a class for expanded clones.

v_gene: TRBV6-5; j_gene: TRBJ1-2; d_gene: .; abundance: .; CDR3nt: TGTGCCAGCAGGGACGTGACAGGTTTCAACTATGGCTACACCTTC; CDR3aa: CASRDVTGFNYGYTF
v_gene: TRBV19; j_gene: TRBJ1-6; d_gene: .; abundance: .; CDR3nt: TGTGCCAGTAGTATCGGAGGGAATAATTCACCCCTCCACTTT; CDR3aa: CASSIGGNNSPLHF
v_gene: TRBV28; j_gene: TRBJ2-3; d_gene: TRBD1; abundance: .; CDR3nt: TGTGCCAGCGGAACGGGACAGTACACAGATACGCAGTATTTT; CDR3aa: CASGTGQYTDTQYF
v_gene: TRBV6-6; j_gene: TRBJ1-1; d_gene: TRBD1; abundance: .; CDR3nt: TGTGCCAGCAGTGTGGACAGGGCCACTGAAGCTTTCTTT; CDR3aa: CASSVDRATEAFF
v_gene: TRBV4-1; j_gene: TRBJ1-1; d_gene: .; abundance: .; CDR3nt: TGCGCCAGCAGCCAGGGTCAGGGGAACACTGAAGCTTTCTTT; CDR3aa: CASSQGQGNTEAFF
v_gene: TRBV7-9; j_gene: TRBJ1-2; d_gene: .; abundance: .; CDR3nt: TGTGCCAGCAGCGTAGCTACAGACTATGGCTACACCTTC; CDR3aa: CASSVATDYGYTF
v_gene: TRBV27; j_gene: TRBJ1-5; d_gene: .; abundance: .; CDR3nt: TGTGCCAGCAGTTCGGGGGCTCAGCCCCAGCATTTT; CDR3aa: CASSSGAQPQHF
v_gene: TRBV19; j_gene: TRBJ1-5; d_gene: .; abundance: .; CDR3nt: TGTGCCAGTAGTATGGGGGCAGGGGATCAGCCCCAGCATTTT; CDR3aa: CASSMGAGDQPQHF
v_gene: TRBV28; j_gene: TRBJ1-5; d_gene: TRBD1; abundance: .; CDR3nt: TGTGCCAGCCGATCAGGGGGGCCGAGGAGCAATCAGCCCCAGCATTTT; CDR3aa: CASRSGGPRSNQPQHF
v_gene: TRBV24-1; j_gene: TRBJ1-1; d_gene: .; abundance: .; CDR3nt: TGTGCCACCAGTGGCCAGCACACTGAAGCTTTCTTT; CDR3aa: CATSGQHTEAFF
v_gene: TRBV5-4; j_gene: TRBJ2-7; d_gene: .; abundance: .; CDR3nt: TGTGCCAGCAGCTTGGGACAGAACTACGAGCAGTACTTC; CDR3aa: CASSLGQNYEQYF
v_gene: TRBV6-5; j_gene: TRBJ1-2; d_gene: .; abundance: .; CDR3nt: TGTGCCAGCAGTTACTCGGAGAATCCTAACTATGGCTACACCTTC; CDR3aa: CASSYSENPNYGYTF
v_gene: TRBV6-5; j_gene: TRBJ1-1; d_gene: TRBD1; abundance: .; CDR3nt: TGTGCCAGCAGTAATTCCGGGACAGCGAACACTGAAGCTTTCTTT; CDR3aa: CASSNSGTANTEAFF
v_gene: TRBV6-4; j_gene: TRBJ1-3; d_gene: .; abundance: .; CDR3nt: TGTGCCAGCAGTGCCCACGCGAACAGAGGAAACACCATATATTTT; CDR3aa: CASSAHANRGNTIYF
v_gene: TRBV7-2; j_gene: TRBJ2-7; d_gene: TRBD2; abundance: .; CDR3nt: TGTGCCAGCAGCTTAGCACTAGCGTACGAGCAGTACTTC; CDR3aa: CASSLALAYEQYF
v_gene: TRBV11-2; j_gene: TRBJ1-4; d_gene: .; abundance: .; CDR3nt: TGTGCCAGCAGCGCCTCGCACGGTGGAGAAAAACTGTTTTTT; CDR3aa: CASSASHGGEKLFF
v_gene: TRBV7-9; j_gene: TRBJ2-2; d_gene: TRBD1; abundance: .; CDR3nt: TGTGCCAGCAGCTTACTCTCGATGCGAGGGGGCCCGAACACCGGGGAGCTGTTTTTT; CDR3aa: CASSLLSMRGGPNTGELFF
v_gene: TRBV7-8; j_gene: TRBJ2-7; d_gene: .; abundance: .; CDR3nt: TGTGCCAGCAGCTTGAGGGGTGATTCCTACGAGCAGTACTTC; CDR3aa: CASSLRGDSYEQYF
v_gene: TRBV24-1; j_gene: TRBJ2-1; d_gene: .; abundance: .; CDR3nt: TGTGCCACCAGTGGCCCACCGCGGGCCAGGGAAAACCCCTACAATGAGCAGTTCTTC; CDR3aa: CATSGPPRARENPYNEQFF
v_gene: TRBV7-6; j_gene: TRBJ1-1; d_gene: .; abundance: .; CDR3nt: TGTGCCAGCAGTGTAACAGTGAACACTGAAGCTTTCTTT; CDR3aa: CASSVTVNTEAFF
v_gene: TRBV30; j_gene: TRBJ2-5; d_gene: .; abundance: .; CDR3nt: TGTGCCTGGAGGGGGGGGCCCGAGACCCAGTACTTC; CDR3aa: CAWRGGPETQYF
v_gene: TRBV28; j_gene: TRBJ2-7; d_gene: .; abundance: .; CDR3nt: TGTGCCAGCAGTCGGACGAGAAGCTACGAGCAGTACTTC; CDR3aa: CASSRTRSYEQYF
v_gene: TRBV27; j_gene: TRBJ2-5; d_gene: TRBD2; abundance: once; CDR3nt: TGTGCCAGCAGTTTATTCGGGAGGGAGACCCAGTACTTC; CDR3aa: CASSLFGRETQYF
v_gene: TRBV3-1/TRBV3-2; j_gene: TRBJ2-2; d_gene: .; abundance: .; CDR3nt: TGTGCCAGCAGCGATGAGGGAGGCTCGAACACCGGGGAGCTGTTTTTT; CDR3aa: CASSDEGGSNTGELFF
v_gene: TRBV6-2/TRBV6-3; j_gene: TRBJ2-2; d_gene: TRBD1; abundance: .; CDR3nt: TGTGCCAGCAGTTACCGCAGGGGGAGCACCGGGGAGCTGTTTTTT; CDR3aa: CASSYRRGSTGELFF
v_gene: TRBV30; j_gene: TRBJ2-7; d_gene: .; abundance: .; CDR3nt: TGTGCCTGGAGTGTATCCAGCTACGAGCAGTACTTC; CDR3aa: CAWSVSSYEQYF
v_gene: TRBV21-1; j_gene: TRBJ2-1; d_gene: .; abundance: .; CDR3nt: TGTGCCAGCAGTACTTTAGGGGGGGACCAGGGCAATGAGCAGTTCTTC; CDR3aa: CASSTLGGDQGNEQFF
v_gene: TRBV4-1; j_gene: TRBJ2-7; d_gene: TRBD2; abundance: .; CDR3nt: TGCGCCAGCAGCCAAGATGCTAGCGGGGACTCCTACGAGCAGTACTTC; CDR3aa: CASSQDASGDSYEQYF
v_gene: TRBV19; j_gene: TRBJ2-7; d_gene: .; abundance: .; CDR3nt: TGTGCCAGTAGTATACTGCCCCAGGACGAGCAGTACTTC; CDR3aa: CASSILPQDEQYF
v_gene: TRBV2; j_gene: TRBJ2-7; d_gene: .; abundance: .; CDR3nt: TGTGCCAGCAAAATGACAGGTCCTACCTACGAGCAGTACTTC; CDR3aa: CASKMTGPTYEQYF
v_gene: TRBV27; j_gene: TRBJ2-1; d_gene: TRBD1; abundance: .; CDR3nt: TGTGCCAGCAGTTACGCCGGGACAGGGCTGGAGAATGAGCAGTTCTTC; CDR3aa: CASSYAGTGLENEQFF